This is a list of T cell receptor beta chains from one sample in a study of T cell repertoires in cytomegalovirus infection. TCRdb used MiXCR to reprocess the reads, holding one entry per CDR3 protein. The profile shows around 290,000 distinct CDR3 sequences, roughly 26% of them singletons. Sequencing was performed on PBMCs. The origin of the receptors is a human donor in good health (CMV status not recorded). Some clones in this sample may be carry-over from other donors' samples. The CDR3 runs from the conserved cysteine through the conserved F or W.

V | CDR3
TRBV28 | CASRGTGFYNEQFF
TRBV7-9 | CASSSGESLHTEAFF
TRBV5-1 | CASSLGGLRPNEQFF
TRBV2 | CASTGGVPYEQYF
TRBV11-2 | CASSLSLGTRQFF
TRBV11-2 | CASSLYLTDTQYF
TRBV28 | CASLSPGDLSGNTIYF
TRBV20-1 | CSARDRAGDRETQYF
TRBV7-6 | CASSRGARTDTQYF
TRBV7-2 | CASSPDRSYEQYF
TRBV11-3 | CASSHIRAGSSYEQYF
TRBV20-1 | CSARARGTRIYEQYF
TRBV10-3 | CAISPGQGDQETQYF
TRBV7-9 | CASSLLGDRGDYEQYF
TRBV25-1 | CASTLTGAYNEQFF
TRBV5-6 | CASSPGGLGETQYF
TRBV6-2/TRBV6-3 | CASSYLDGGYEQYF
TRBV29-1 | CSVEGVKNEQFF
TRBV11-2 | CASSARTSGRAGGEQYF
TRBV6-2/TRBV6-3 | CASSLTPRGTEAFF
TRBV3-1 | CASSQDEGINSPLHF
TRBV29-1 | CSVTRTAASQQYF
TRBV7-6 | CASSLGVAGRTDTQYF
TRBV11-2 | CASSRRTGSGNTIYF
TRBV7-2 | CASSSGGGQGAYEQYF
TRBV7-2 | CASSLSGQGGQYF
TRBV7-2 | CASSLEWTHYGYTF
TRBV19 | CASSASTSGIGGEQFF
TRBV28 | CASSLPSGSWETQYF
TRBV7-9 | CASSLAGLDYGYTF
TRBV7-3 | CASSLIGWDTEAFF
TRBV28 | CASSSSSGRQTDTQYF
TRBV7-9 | CASSLSLAGVEQYF
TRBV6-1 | CASSFPQGTRYEQYF
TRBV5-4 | CASSSGQRLGYGYTF
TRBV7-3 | CASSPDGSTNYGYTF
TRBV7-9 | CASSNSYGYTF
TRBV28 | CASRVDRGGYNEQFF
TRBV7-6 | CASSSQTGLTEAFF
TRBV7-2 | CASSFGQGRGANQPQHF
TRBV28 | CASSENTEAFF
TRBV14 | CASSQESNHSPLHF
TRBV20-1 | CSARVASGRTDTQYF
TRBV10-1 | CASSESGGHEAFF
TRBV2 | CASEARGGPDTQYF
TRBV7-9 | CASSRQTALLTEAFF
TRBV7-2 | CASSRTQGWSYEQYF
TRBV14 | CASSQNLGTGRAFF
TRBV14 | CASSQPGQGIFEQFF
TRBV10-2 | CATRSGVEQYF
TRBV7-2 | CASSFQGSTEAFF
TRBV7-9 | CASSLPTGMNTEAFF
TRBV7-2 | CASSLTGENYNEQFF